The 11 T cell receptor beta chains given below trace back to one sample, sequenced in a study of cytomegalovirus exposure and HLA in healthy donors. Researchers ran the PCR with 60 Vbeta and 13 Jbeta primers. Clones were sequenced by immunoSEQ multiplex PCR, and TCRdb holds only the in-frame ones, with some missing. The sample holds about 130,000 clones, 74% seen once. The sample taken for sequencing was PBMCs. The receptor set was obtained from a young man in good health and CMV-seropositive.

The chain is built from TRBV19 and TRBJ1-2, with D tentatively TRBD1 (6 bases). V lost 9 bases and J 4 bases, leaving 15 bases between the germline ends. The CDR3 spans 13 residues. Per germline, CDR1 LNHDA and CDR2 SQIVND (reference sequence). CDR3 sequence (DNA): TGTGCCAGCGAGCACAGGGAAAGCTATGGCTACACCTTC. Protein sequence: CASEHRESYGYTF. Full variable domain (outside the CDR3, taken from reference TRBV19 and TRBJ1-2): DGGITQSPKYLFRKEGQNVTLSCEQNLNHDAMYWYRQDPGQGLRLIYYSQIVNDFQKGDIAEGYSVSREKKESFPLTVTSAQKNPTAFYLCASEHRESYGYTFGSGTRLTVV.

The V gene is TRBV6-1, the J gene TRBJ2-2; 7 bases agree with TRBD1. The CDR3 runs to 16 residues. The V and J ends lost 4 bases and 4 bases, in that order; junction bases with no gene match: 9. CDR1 and CDR2 (germline): MNHNS, SASEGT. The CDR3 loop reads CASSVRQGTATGELFF. DNA for the CDR3: TGTGCCAGCAGTGTCAGACAGGGTACGGCCACCGGGGAGCTGTTTTTT.

The V call is TRBV7-2, the J call TRBJ2-1, with TRBD2 matching over 11 bases. The CDR3 has 17 amino acids. CDR1 SGHTA and CDR2 FQGNSA come from the germline V gene. V gave up 0 bases and J gave up 3 bases; unmatched junction bases: 4. CDR3 in DNA: TGTGCCAGCAGCTTAGCTGGACTAGCGGGCTTCTACAATGAGCAGTTCTTC. Translating it yields CASSLAGLAGFYNEQFF.

V and J are TRBV18 and TRBJ1-6; 9 bases are shared with TRBD1. Germline V gene data show CDR1 as KGHSH and CDR2 as LQKENI. With V trimmed by 2 bases and J by 10 bases, 3 bases remained unmatched. The CDR3 consists of 14 residues. CDR3 in amino acids: CASSPEGQGSPLHF. Here the CDR3 DNA reads TGTGCCAGCTCACCAGAGGGACAGGGCTCACCCCTCCACTTT.

V gene TRBV5-4 combines with J gene TRBJ2-5; 8 bases agree with TRBD1. The CDR3 covers 14 residues. Trimming removed 5 bases from V and 4 bases from J; junction bases left unmatched: 7. The germline CDR1 and CDR2 sequences are SGHNT and YYREEE (reference sequence). For the CDR3, the DNA is TGTGCCAGCAGAGGACAGGGAGTATTAGAGACCCAGTACTTC. Amino acid sequence: CASRGQGVLETQYF.

The chain employs TRBV20-1 and TRBJ2-5, with unresolved D. Germline V lookup: CDR1 DFQATT, CDR2 SNEGSKA (reference sequence). This CDR3 is 11 amino acids long. Trimming pared 1 base from V and 5 bases from J, leaving 5 bases between. The CDR3 region has the DNA TGCAGTGCTAGAGCGTCGGAGACCCAGTACTTC. Translating gives CSARASETQYF.

This chain joins TRBV9 and TRBJ2-1; the match to TRBD2 covers 9 bases. J was trimmed by 4 bases and V by 3 bases; bases with no gene match: 5. CDR3 length: 15 residues. Germline CDR1 reads SGDLS; CDR2 reads YYNGEE. The CDR3: CASSARLAEYNEQFF. The DNA for the CDR3 is TGTGCCAGCAGCGCCCGACTAGCGGAATACAATGAGCAGTTCTTC.

The chain uses TRBV11-2 and TRBJ2-1, with unresolved D. Trimming cost V 1 base and J 3 bases, with 7 bases left between them. This CDR3 has 14 amino acids. Germline lookup yields CDR1 SGHAT and CDR2 FQNNGV. In nucleotides, the CDR3 is TGTGCCAGCAGCTTAGGGCAGATCTACAATGAGCAGTTCTTC. Its translation is CASSLGQIYNEQFF. Together with reference TRBV11-2 and TRBJ2-1, the CDR3 gives the full variable domain: EAGVAQSPRYKIIEKRQSVAFWCNPISGHATLYWYQQILGQGPKLLIQFQNNGVVDDSQLPKDRFSAERLKGVDSTLKIQPAKLEDSAVYLCASSLGQIYNEQFFGPGTRLTVL.

With regard to this clone: One end of the junction does not line up with germline, which may come from a read error. The chain uses TRBV7-9 and TRBJ1-2; 7 bases map to TRBD1. The CDR3 runs 12 residues. Germline lookup yields CDR1 SEHNR and CDR2 FQNEAQ (reference sequence). The CDR3 DNA sequence: TGTTCCAGCAGCGAGCAGGGGGATGGCTACACCTTC. Residues: CSSSEQGDGYTF.

This clone showed up just once. The CDR3 sequence: CASSGRGQPQHF. Written as DNA, the CDR3 is TGTGCCAGCAGTGGGAGGGGTCAGCCCCAGCATTTT. The chain has TRBV27 and TRBJ1-5; D possibly corresponds to TRBD1 (5 bases). This CDR3 is built from 12 residues. Germline-derived CDR1 and CDR2 are MNHEY and SMNVEV (reference sequence). V lost 5 bases, J lost 6 bases, and 8 bases lay in between.

V is TRBV5-4 and J is TRBJ2-1, with 8 bases aligning to TRBD2. The CDR3 is 18 amino acids. Germline V CDR1 and CDR2: SGHNT, YYREEE (reference sequence). The J segment lost 5 bases and the V segment lost 0 bases, leaving 13 bases of the junction unmatched. The CDR3 here is CASSLDSSGWRRNNEQFF. CDR3 DNA sequence: TGTGCCAGCAGCTTGGATTCTAGCGGGTGGCGGCGGAACAATGAGCAGTTCTTC.